This TCR beta chain was captured in a study of T cells in localized non-small cell lung cancer. Study observations and caveats: T cell clonality was highest in uninvolved adjacent lung, above tumor.

The CDR3 is 15 amino acids. The germline gives CDR1 MDHEN, CDR2 SYDVKM. V lost 1 base, J lost 2 bases, and 4 bases stayed unmatched. As regards this clone: Its antigen is undetermined.

Measured with immunoSEQ multiplex PCR; TCRdb has only the in-frame clones, and not every one. This table holds almost 40,000 clones, about nine tenths found once. This receptor was identified in a male donor aged 60 or over with stage II lung adenocarcinoma. The V call is TRBV28, the J call TRBJ1-2; 7 nucleotides match TRBD1. The specimen was peripheral blood mononuclear cells, collected before any cancer treatment. CDR3 region: CASSLYMTGNYGYTF. Here the CDR3 DNA reads TGTGCCAGCAGTTTATACATGACAGGGAACTATGGCTACACCTTC.